The rows below give T cell receptor beta chains drawn from one sample of a study of T cell repertoires in cytomegalovirus infection. TCRdb re-called the reads through MiXCR, storing one row per CDR3 protein. The table includes fewer than 550,000 distinct CDR3 sequences, around 11% detected once. Material for sequencing was PBMCs. Source of these receptors: a human donor in good health (CMV status not recorded). Some clones in this sample may be carry-over from other donors' samples. The CDR3 runs from the conserved cysteine through the conserved F or W. Fields, in order: CDR3 protein, CDR3 DNA, D gene, J gene, V gene, clone size. A D gene is named only where the DNA matches it firmly. Only some rows state a clone size, as once, few, many or a class for expanded clones.

CASSLGDTSTYEQYF,TGTGCCAGCAGCTTAGGGGACACATCCACCTACGAGCAGTACTTC,NA,TRBJ2-7,TRBV7-7,many
CASSGRIGREAFF,TGTGCCAGCAGCGGTAGGATTGGCAGAGAAGCTTTCTTT,NA,TRBJ1-1,TRBV7-6,many
CSAVAGGLEQYF,TGCAGTGCTGTAGCGGGGGGCCTGGAGCAGTACTTC,TRBD2,TRBJ2-7,TRBV20-1,NA
CSVEGRVLEAFF,TGCAGCGTTGAGGGCAGAGTCCTTGAAGCTTTCTTT,NA,TRBJ1-1,TRBV29-1,NA
CASSFAAGDQETQYF,TGCGCCAGCAGCTTCGCAGCGGGAGACCAAGAGACCCAGTACTTC,TRBD2,TRBJ2-5,TRBV5-1,many
CASSPANTIYF,TGTGCCAGCAGTCCCGCGAACACCATATATTTT,NA,TRBJ1-3,TRBV12-3/TRBV12-4,few
CSASERQVFYGYTF,TGCAGTGCTAGCGAGAGGCAGGTTTTCTATGGCTACACCTTC,NA,TRBJ1-2,TRBV20-1,NA
CASSLMALKSTDTQYF,TGCGCCAGCAGCTTGATGGCGCTCAAGAGCACAGATACGCAGTATTTT,NA,TRBJ2-3,TRBV5-1,many
CASSLQGSDTEAFF,TGTGCCAGCAGCTTGCAGGGCTCGGACACTGAAGCTTTCTTT,NA,TRBJ1-1,TRBV5-6,few
CASSPPTRVNYGYTF,TGTGCCAGCTCACCACCGACCAGGGTGAACTATGGCTACACCTTC,NA,TRBJ1-2,TRBV18,NA
CASSSPGLAGANEQYF,TGTGCCAGCAGCTCCCCAGGACTAGCGGGAGCGAACGAGCAGTACTTC,TRBD2,TRBJ2-7,TRBV7-9,NA
CASSLVARISYEQYF,TGTGCCAGCAGCTTAGTAGCGCGAATCTCCTACGAGCAGTACTTC,NA,TRBJ2-7,TRBV7-2,many
CATSEERGMQLDNEQFF,TGTGCCACCAGTGAAGAACGGGGGATGCAGCTAGACAATGAGCAGTTCTTC,NA,TRBJ2-1,TRBV24-1,many
CASSLDPSGRVTQYF,TGTGCCAGCAGCTTAGACCCTAGCGGGAGGGTGACCCAGTACTTC,TRBD2,TRBJ2-5,TRBV11-2,many
CASSWAGYNEQFF,TGTGCCAGCAGTTGGGCAGGCTACAATGAGCAGTTCTTC,NA,TRBJ2-1,TRBV28,many
CASGQNLNYGYTF,TGTGCCAGCGGACAGAACCTCAACTATGGCTACACCTTC,NA,TRBJ1-2,TRBV9,many
CASSLPGLMNSEAFF,TGTGCCAGCAGTTTGCCGGGGCTCATGAACAGTGAAGCTTTCTTT,NA,TRBJ1-1,TRBV28,NA
CASSLASRGAYEQYF,TGTGCCAGCAGCTTAGCTTCACGGGGGGCTTACGAGCAGTACTTC,NA,TRBJ2-7,TRBV7-9,many
CASSGWGSDATNEKLFF,TGTGCCAGCAGCGGCTGGGGCAGCGATGCAACTAATGAAAAACTGTTTTTT,NA,TRBJ1-4,TRBV7-9,NA
CSARDGRQSNYGYTF,TGCAGTGCTAGAGATGGCCGACAGTCTAACTATGGCTACACCTTC,NA,TRBJ1-2,TRBV20-1,many
CASSPTADRSTGELFF,TGTGCCAGCAGTCCAACGGCGGACAGGTCCACCGGGGAGCTGTTTTTT,TRBD1,TRBJ2-2,TRBV28,few
CASSLAGTSGSVETQYF,TGCGCCAGCAGCTTGGCCGGGACTAGCGGGAGTGTGGAGACCCAGTACTTC,TRBD2,TRBJ2-5,TRBV5-1,many
CASSLILGQGETLHF,TGTGCCAGCAGCTTAATCCTGGGACAGGGAGAAACCCTCCACTTT,TRBD1,TRBJ1-6,TRBV7-9,many
CASSPQLAGDEQYF,TGTGCCAGCAGCCCTCAACTAGCGGGAGATGAGCAGTACTTC,TRBD2,TRBJ2-7,TRBV9,many
CSARSGQGMGQETQYF,TGCAGTGCTAGATCGGGACAGGGAATGGGGCAAGAGACCCAGTACTTC,TRBD1,TRBJ2-5,TRBV20-1,NA
CASSQEGGHPREQYF,TGTGCCAGCAGCCAAGAAGGGGGACATCCGAGGGAGCAGTACTTC,NA,TRBJ2-7,TRBV3-1,NA
CSASGGETGELFF,TGCAGTGCTTCAGGGGGCGAGACCGGGGAGCTGTTTTTT,TRBD1,TRBJ2-2,TRBV20-1,NA